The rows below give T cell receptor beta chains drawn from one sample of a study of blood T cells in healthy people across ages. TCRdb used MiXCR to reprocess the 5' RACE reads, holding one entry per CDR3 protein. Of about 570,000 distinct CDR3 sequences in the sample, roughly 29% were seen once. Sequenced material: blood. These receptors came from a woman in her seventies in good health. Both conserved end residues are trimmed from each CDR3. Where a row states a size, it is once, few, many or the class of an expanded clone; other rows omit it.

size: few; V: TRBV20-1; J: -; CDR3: SARSPQGESYEQY
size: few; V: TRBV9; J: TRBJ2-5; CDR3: ASSAQIEKTQY
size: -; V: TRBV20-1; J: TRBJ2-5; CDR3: SAVTRLAGEQY
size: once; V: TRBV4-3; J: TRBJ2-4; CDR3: ASSQVGRNIQY
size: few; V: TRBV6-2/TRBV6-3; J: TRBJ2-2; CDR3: ASSYGQGAGFRSTGELF
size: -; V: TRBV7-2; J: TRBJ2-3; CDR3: ASSLGWQAPADTQY
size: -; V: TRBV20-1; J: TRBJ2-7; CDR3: SAAPASGGQY
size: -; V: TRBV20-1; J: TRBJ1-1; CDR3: SASKQRDTEAF
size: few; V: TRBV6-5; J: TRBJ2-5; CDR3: ASSYSLAKRPFY
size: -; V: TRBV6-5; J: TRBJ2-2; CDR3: ASSYRVWDTGELF
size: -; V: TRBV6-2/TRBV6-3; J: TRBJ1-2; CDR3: ASSYGRLGDGYT
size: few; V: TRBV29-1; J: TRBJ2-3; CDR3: SGTGILPDTQY
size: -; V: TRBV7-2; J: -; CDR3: ASSLARGTGKNEQY
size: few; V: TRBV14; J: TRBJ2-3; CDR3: ASSQIRRGSLPDTQY
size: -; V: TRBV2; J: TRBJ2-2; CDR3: ATAAMNTGELF
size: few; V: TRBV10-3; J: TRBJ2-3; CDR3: AISGGGPGEGTQY
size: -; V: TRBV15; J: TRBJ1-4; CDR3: ATSSMTANEKLL
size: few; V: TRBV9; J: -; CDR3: ASSPYRLAGIYEQF
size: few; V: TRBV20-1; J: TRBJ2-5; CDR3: SAGADQETQY
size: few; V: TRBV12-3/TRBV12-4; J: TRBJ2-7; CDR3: ASSLGQIYEQY
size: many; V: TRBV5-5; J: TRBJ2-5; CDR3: ASSLGTSGIRGQETQY
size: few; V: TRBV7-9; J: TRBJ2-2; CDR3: ASSVRLFGELF
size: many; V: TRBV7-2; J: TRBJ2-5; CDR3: ASSLATGQETQY
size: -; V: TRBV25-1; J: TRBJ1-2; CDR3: ASSEWGWRGYT
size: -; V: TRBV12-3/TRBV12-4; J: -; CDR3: ASRAYGFEQY
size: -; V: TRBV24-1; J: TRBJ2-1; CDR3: ATSDEAFGNEQF
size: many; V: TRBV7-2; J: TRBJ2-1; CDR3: ASSPGLHNEQF
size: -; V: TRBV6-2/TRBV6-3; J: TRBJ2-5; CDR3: ASSYERDRGQETQY
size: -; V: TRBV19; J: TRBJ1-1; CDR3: ASSMTGGLAEAF
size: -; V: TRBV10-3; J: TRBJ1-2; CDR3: AISEGTAYGCT
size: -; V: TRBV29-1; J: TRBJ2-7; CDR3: SGGKRQGGDYEQY
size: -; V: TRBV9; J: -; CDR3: ASSVRGGGDEQF
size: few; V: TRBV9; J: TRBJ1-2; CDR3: ASSGREINRGGYT
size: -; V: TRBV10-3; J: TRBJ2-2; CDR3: AISELQGTGELF
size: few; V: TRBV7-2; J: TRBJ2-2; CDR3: ASSLVGQVNTGELF
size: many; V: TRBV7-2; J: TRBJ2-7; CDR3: ASSPRTGSSYEQY
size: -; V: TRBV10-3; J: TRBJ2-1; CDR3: AAAGTSGGNEQF
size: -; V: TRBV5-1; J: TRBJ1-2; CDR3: ASSYRENYGYT
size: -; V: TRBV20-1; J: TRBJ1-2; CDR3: GGTGGAGGYT
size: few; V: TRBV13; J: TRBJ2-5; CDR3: ASSLGRAAQY
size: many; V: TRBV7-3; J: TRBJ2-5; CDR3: ASSLIPGGETQY
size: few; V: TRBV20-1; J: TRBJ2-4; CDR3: SARGPGVDIQY
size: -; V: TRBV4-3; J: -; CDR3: AGSQGGMGAHEQY
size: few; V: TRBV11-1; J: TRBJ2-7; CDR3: ASSFAPASGGSYEQY
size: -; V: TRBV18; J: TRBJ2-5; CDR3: ASSPPVSRETQY
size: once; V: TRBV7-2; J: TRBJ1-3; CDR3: ASSASGVRGNTIY
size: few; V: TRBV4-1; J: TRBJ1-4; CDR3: ASSPFIGREKLF
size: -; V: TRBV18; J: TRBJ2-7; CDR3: ASSATGDNERY